This paragraph reports one T cell receptor (beta chain). The sample originates from a study of blood T cell repertoires in COVID-19. Study in general: The origin of the acute and convalescent COVID-19 samples was the United States, Italy and Spain.

Per the study methods: The authors estimated nucleated cell counts from reference gene primer amplification. Libraries were prepared by immunoSEQ multiplex PCR; TCRdb keeps only in-frame clonotypes and omits some of them. That table gives V, J and clone size, and the DNA gave D and trimming. This sample has around 250,000 clones, with around 88% found just once. V shed 2 bases and J shed 7 bases, with 8 bases lying between them. The germline V gene encodes CDR1 SGHDN and CDR2 FVKESK. The CDR3 consists of 13 residues. In assigning cohorts, the study relied on participant-reported clinical history. The chain carries TRBV14 and TRBJ2-2; D remains unclear. This TCR came from a woman in her forties with acute COVID-19. The sequencing input was PBMCs or T cells enriched from blood (not recorded which). This CDR3 is CASSQSLIGELFF. CDR3 in DNA: TGTGCCAGCAGCCAATCCCTAATCGGGGAGCTGTTTTTT.